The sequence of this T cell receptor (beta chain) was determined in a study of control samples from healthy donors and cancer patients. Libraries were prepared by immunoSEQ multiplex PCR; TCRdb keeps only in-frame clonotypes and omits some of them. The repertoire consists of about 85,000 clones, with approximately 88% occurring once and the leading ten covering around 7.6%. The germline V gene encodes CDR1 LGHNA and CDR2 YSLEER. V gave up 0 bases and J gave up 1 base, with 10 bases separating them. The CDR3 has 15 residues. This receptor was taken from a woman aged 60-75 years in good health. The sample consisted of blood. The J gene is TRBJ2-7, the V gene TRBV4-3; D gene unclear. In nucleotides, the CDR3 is TGCGCCAGCAGCCAAGATCCCGGTTCGTCCTACGAGCAGTACTTC. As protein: CASSQDPGSSYEQYF.